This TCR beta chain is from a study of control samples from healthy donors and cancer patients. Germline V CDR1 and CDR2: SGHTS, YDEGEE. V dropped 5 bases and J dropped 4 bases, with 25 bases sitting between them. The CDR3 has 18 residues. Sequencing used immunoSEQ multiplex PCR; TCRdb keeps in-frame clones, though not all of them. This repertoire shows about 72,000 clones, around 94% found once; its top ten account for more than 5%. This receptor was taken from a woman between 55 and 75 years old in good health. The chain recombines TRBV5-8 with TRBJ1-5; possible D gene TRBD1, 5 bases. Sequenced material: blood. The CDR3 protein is CASSSHGMGTATNQPQHF. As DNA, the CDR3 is TGTGCCAGCAGTTCGCACGGCATGGGGACTGCTACTAATCAGCCCCAGCATTTT.